This section outlines one TCR beta chain sequence together with its context. For the second PCR, which ran for about 6 to 11 cycles, a sample-barcoded 5' primer and a J-beta primer mix were used. TCRdb ran MiXCR on the 5' RACE reads and lists one entry per CDR3 protein. Among more than 1.4 million distinct CDR3 sequences, 40% to 50% were seen once, and the ten largest hold 7% to 9.5%. The CDR3 extends over 14 amino acids. Trimming took off 6 bases at V and 8 bases at J, with 19 bases between the two ends. Germline CDR1 and CDR2: MNHNS and SASEGT. This sample was included in a study of blood T cells in healthy people across ages.

This receptor was taken from a woman in her late teens or twenties in good health. The sample was blood. V and J are TRBV6-1 and TRBJ1-2; D is possibly TRBD1 (6 bases). The CDR3 coding sequence is TGTGCCAGCAGCCTTACAGGGAAGGGTGAGGGCTACACCTTC. Its translation: CASSLTGKGEGYTF.